Listed here are 29 T cell receptor beta chains from one sample, sequenced in a study of shared clonotypes between healthy human individuals (dated by TCRdb to about 2020). The library was obtained by the immunoSEQ multiplex PCR assay. What TCRdb holds here is the immuneACCESS table cut down to in-frame rearrangements. Part of the clones is not present; checked against another copy, under half of the missing clones reflect an unresolved V gene, and the others are unexplained. In all, the sample holds a few million clones, and more than 90% of those were seen once. Roughly 0.14% of the sample lies in the top ten. Material: naive CD4+ T cells sorted from blood. The cell subset or site label of this sample denotes: CD45RA+ positively selected. All receptors come from a man between 18 and 35 years old in good health.

This chain links TRBV6-4 with TRBJ2-1; a possible D gene is TRBD2 (5 bases). Germline CDR1 and CDR2: MRHNA and SNTAGT. Trimming took 0 bases from V and 9 from J, leaving 12 bases between them. There are 14 residues in the CDR3. The CDR3 DNA reads TGTGCCAGCAGTGACTCTCCTGGACTCAGTGAGCAGTTCTTC. This translates into CASSDSPGLSEQFF.

The chain employs TRBV5-1 and TRBJ2-7; weak D call: TRBD2 (6 bases). Germline CDR1 is SGHRS and CDR2 is YFSETQ. V was trimmed by 7 bases and J by 2 bases, leaving 22 bases between them. The CDR3 covers 16 residues. CDR3 sequence: CASGGNSGTEAYEQYF. The CDR3 coding sequence is TGCGCCAGCGGAGGAAATTCCGGGACTGAAGCCTACGAGCAGTACTTC. Together with reference TRBV5-1 and TRBJ2-7, the CDR3 gives the full variable domain: KAGVTQTPRYLIKTRGQQVTLSCSPISGHRSVSWYQQTPGQGLQFLFEYFSETQRNKGNFPGRFSGRQFSNSRSEMNVSTLELGDSALYLCASGGNSGTEAYEQYFGPGTRLTVT.

This clone was counted once. V gene TRBV4-1 combines with J gene TRBJ1-5, with 9 nucleotides matching TRBD1. The CDR3 spans 13 residues. Germline CDR1 reads MGHRA; CDR2 reads YSYEKL. Losses at the gene ends were 4 bases for V and 16 bases for J; bases not matched to a gene: 11. In DNA form, the CDR3 reads TGCGCCAGCAGCCTTAGAGGAGGGGACAGGGTACATTTT. It specifies CASSLRGGDRVHF.

Comment on this clone: The sample carries other DNA sequences with the same CDR3. The V call is TRBV6-5, the J call TRBJ1-1, with 7 bases lining up with TRBD1. Per the germline V gene, CDR1 is MNHEY and CDR2 is SVGAGI. Unmatched junction bases numbered 4, after V lost 6 bases and J lost 3 bases. The CDR3 has 13 residues. CDR3 nucleotide sequence: TGTGCCAGCAGCAGGGGGGAGGACACTGAAGCTTTCTTT. Protein product: CASSRGEDTEAFF.

This chain connects TRBV15 to TRBJ1-2; 7 bases map to TRBD1. Trimming removed 1 base from V and 1 base from J; junction bases left unmatched: 3. The CDR3 has 15 residues. Germline V lookup: CDR1 LNHNV, CDR2 YYDKDF (reference sequence). The CDR3 protein is CATSRGDSVNYGYTF. CDR3 coding DNA: TGTGCCACCAGCAGAGGGGACAGCGTTAACTATGGCTACACCTTC.

The rearrangement joins TRBV18 to TRBJ1-4; TRBD1 aligns across 8 bases. The V gene's germline CDR1 is KGHSH and CDR2 LQKENI. The CDR3 sequence is 17 residues long. The V and J ends lost 3 bases and 4 bases, in that order; junction bases with no gene match: 10. The CDR3: CASSPSRGPTHNEKLFF. The CDR3 DNA is TGTGCCAGCTCACCTAGCAGGGGGCCTACCCATAATGAAAAACTGTTTTTT.

This clone was found a few times. The chain has TRBV6-8 and TRBJ1-5; 9 bases map to TRBD1. Germline CDR1 reads MNHGY; CDR2 reads SAAAGT. The CDR3 totals 15 residues. V dropped 6 bases and J dropped 4; count of bases not matched to a gene: 7. CDR3 in amino acids: CASRRTGAGNQPQHF. The CDR3 region has the DNA TGTGCCAGCAGGCGGACAGGGGCTGGGAATCAGCCCCAGCATTTT.

The chain recombines TRBV2 with TRBJ1-1; TRBD1 agrees at 8 bases. CDR3 length equals 14 residues. V lost 4 bases to trimming and J lost 0 bases; unmatched junction nucleotides: 1. Germline CDR1 SNHLY, CDR2 FYNNEI. The CDR3 region is CASSGGQVNTEAFF. Written as DNA, the CDR3 is TGTGCCAGCAGTGGGGGACAGGTGAACACTGAAGCTTTCTTT. Looking up the rest from reference TRBV2 and TRBJ1-1 gives the full variable domain: EPEVTQTPSHQVTQMGQEVILRCVPISNHLYFYWYRQILGQKVEFLVSFYNNEISEKSEIFDDQFSVERPDGSNFTLKIRSTKLEDSAMYFCASSGGQVNTEAFFGQGTRLTVV.

This chain connects TRBV23-1 to TRBJ1-5; D gene uncertain. TRBV23-1 is treated as an ORF (open reading frame) with a function not yet certain. The CDR3 spans 15 residues. Trimming left V 6 bases short and J 2 bases short, with 14 bases between. The DNA of the CDR3 is TGCGCCAGCAGAGCCCGGACTCGCCGCAATCAGCCCCAGCATTTT. Amino acids: CASRARTRRNQPQHF.

The chain recombines TRBV28 with TRBJ1-3; D is unresolved. Germline V CDR1 and CDR2: MDHEN, SYDVKM. The ends were cut back, 2 bases at V and 0 bases at J, with 8 bases in the middle. The CDR3 is made up of 15 amino acids. CDR3 coding DNA: TGTGCCAGCAGTTTACGGCCAGCCTCTGGAAACACCATATATTTT. Protein sequence: CASSLRPASGNTIYF.

The chain links TRBV11-3 to TRBJ2-1, with D tentatively TRBD2 (6 bases). This CDR3 comprises 13 residues. V was clipped by 4 bases and J by 10 bases, with 14 bases between them. Germline V gene lookup returns CDR1 SGHNT and CDR2 YENEEA. DNA of the CDR3: TGTGCCAGCAGCTCGGGACTCTCGATCGAGCAGTTCTTC. This codes for CASSSGLSIEQFF. The complete variable domain, with remaining parts taken from reference TRBV11-3 and TRBJ2-1, reads EAGVVQSPRYKIIEKKQPVAFWCNPISGHNTLYWYLQNLGQGPELLIRYENEEAVDDSQLPKDRFSAERLKGVDSTLKIQPAELGDSAVYLCASSSGLSIEQFFGPGTRLTVL.

This clone has a handful of counts. This specimen includes other DNA sequences encoding the same CDR3. The chain links TRBV30 to TRBJ1-5; D is uncertain. The ends were cut back, 1 base at V and 5 bases at J, with 9 bases in the middle. The germline gives CDR1 GTSNPN, CDR2 SVGIG (reference sequence). This CDR3 is built from 13 residues. The CDR3 DNA is TGTGCCTGGAGTGGGGCCGGGGATCAGCCCCAGCATTTT. It yields the protein CAWSGAGDQPQHF.

V is TRBV6-6 and J is TRBJ2-3, with unresolved D. V was shortened by 5 bases and J by 0 bases, with 9 bases between the two germline ends. The CDR3 consists of 14 residues. Germline V CDR1 and CDR2: MNHNY, SVGAGI (reference sequence). CDR3 in amino acids: CASSVQSSTDTQYF. CDR3 DNA: TGTGCCAGCAGTGTACAGAGTAGCACAGATACGCAGTATTTT.

This clone has a single count. The DNA for the CDR3 is TGTGCCAGCTCCGGACAGTACCCCTACAATGAGCAGTTCTTC. Its translation: CASSGQYPYNEQFF. The chain links TRBV27 to TRBJ2-1; perhaps TRBD1 as D (6 bases). Germline V gene lookup returns CDR1 MNHEY and CDR2 SMNVEV (reference sequence). This CDR3 is 14 amino acids long. V lost 8 bases to trimming and J lost 2 bases, with 13 bases between them.

V and J are TRBV5-1 and TRBJ2-1; either TRBD1 or TRBD2 may supply D (6 bases each). The CDR3 length is 15 residues. The germline CDR1 and CDR2 sequences are SGHRS and YFSETQ. V was cut by 6 bases and J by 6 bases, with 19 bases left in between. In DNA form, the CDR3 reads TGCGCCAGCACGAAGGACGGGGGCACGAGCAATGAGCAGTTCTTC. This encodes CASTKDGGTSNEQFF.

This clone has a handful of counts. The chain couples TRBV28 to TRBJ1-2; no clear D. The V and J ends lost 5 bases and 3 bases respectively, with 7 bases between them. The CDR3 has 12 amino acids. Germline V gene lookup returns CDR1 MDHEN and CDR2 SYDVKM. CDR3 DNA sequence: TGTGCCAGCAGTCCCCGCCACTATGGCTACACCTTC. Its protein is CASSPRHYGYTF.

A word on this clone: The same CDR3 is also encoded by other DNA sequences in this sample. J is TRBJ1-2 and V is TRBV6-1, with D perhaps matching TRBD1 (5 bases). Germline CDR1 is MNHNS and CDR2 is SASEGT. CDR3 size: 14 residues. The V gene lost 1 base and the J gene lost 0 bases, with 6 bases spanning the gap. This CDR3 reads CASSEGTPNYGYTF. For the CDR3, the DNA is TGTGCCAGCAGTGAAGGGACACCTAACTATGGCTACACCTTC.

This clone was observed a single time. Relative to the germline gene, one junction end is altered; a read error may explain this. The rearrangement uses TRBV7-9 and TRBJ2-4; TRBD2 aligns across 10 bases. The CDR3 extends over 13 amino acids. Per germline, CDR1 SEHNR and CDR2 FQNEAQ (reference sequence). CDR3 region: CASSYNSGGTAHF. The CDR3 DNA reads as TGTGCCAGCAGCTATAATAGCGGGGGGACCGCCCACTTC.

The V call is TRBV12-5, the J call TRBJ2-7; tentative D call: TRBD2 (5 bases). The CDR3 length is 15 residues. In germline, CDR1 is LGHNT, CDR2 FRNRAP. Trimming removed 4 bases from V and 0 bases from J, with 13 bases in between. The CDR3 nucleotides are TGTGCTAGTGGTTCGGGGTTCGGCGACTCCTACGAGCAGTACTTC. It specifies CASGSGFGDSYEQYF. The variable domain in full, with the rest retrieved from reference TRBV12-5 and TRBJ2-7, is DARVTQTPRHKVTEMGQEVTMRCQPILGHNTVFWYRQTMMQGLELLAYFRNRAPLDDSGMPKDRFSAEMPDATLATLKIQPSEPRDSAVYFCASGSGFGDSYEQYFGPGTRLTVT.

This chain connects TRBV27 to TRBJ1-5, with TRBD1 matching over 9 bases. V gave up 4 bases and J gave up 6 bases; unmatched junction bases: 7. Per the germline V gene, CDR1 is MNHEY and CDR2 is SMNVEV (reference sequence). The CDR3 has 15 residues. CDR3 region: CASSSTGGTGQPQHF. Here the CDR3 DNA reads TGTGCCAGCAGTTCGACAGGGGGGACGGGTCAGCCCCAGCATTTT.

The V and J genes are TRBV29-1 and TRBJ2-5, with 10 bases that match TRBD1. V lost 4 bases to trimming and J lost 5 bases; unmatched junction nucleotides: 7. Germline CDR1 is SQVTM and CDR2 is ANQGSEA. The CDR3 has 14 residues. CDR3 DNA sequence: TGCAGCGTTGTTTTGACAGGGGGCATGGAGACCCAGTACTTC. Amino acid sequence: CSVVLTGGMETQYF.

Here the CDR3 reads CAWSGGLGGYTF. In nucleotides, the CDR3 is TGTGCCTGGAGTGGGGGGCTCGGCGGCTACACCTTC. This rearrangement joins TRBV30 to TRBJ1-2; maybe TRBD1 (6 bases). This CDR3 spans 12 amino acids. CDR1 GTSNPN and CDR2 SVGIG come from the germline V gene (reference sequence). The germline V and J ends were trimmed by 1 base and 8 bases, with 11 bases remaining between them.

The V call is TRBV25-1, the J call TRBJ2-1, with D tentatively TRBD1 (5 bases). Looked up from germline, CDR1 is MGHDK and CDR2 is SYGVNS. The CDR3 contains 16 residues. Trimming removed 3 bases from V and 7 bases from J, with 19 bases in between. CDR3: CASSDSRFRVGNEQFF. The CDR3 region has the DNA TGTGCCAGCAGTGATTCCAGGTTCAGGGTGGGAAATGAGCAGTTCTTC.

The gene calls are TRBV29-1 and TRBJ1-2; D perhaps matches TRBD1 (5 bases). Looked up from germline, CDR1 is SQVTM and CDR2 is ANQGSEA. The CDR3 length is 11 residues. The V and J ends lost 5 bases and 5 bases respectively, with 9 bases between them. DNA for the CDR3: TGCAGCGTTCGACAGCCTTATGGCTACACCTTC. It specifies CSVRQPYGYTF.

This chain links TRBV4-1 with TRBJ1-1; TRBD1 matches at 10 bases. The germline V gene encodes CDR1 MGHRA and CDR2 YSYEKL. Unmatched junction bases numbered 7, after V lost 2 bases and J lost 1 base. This CDR3 has 17 amino acids. The CDR3 protein is CASSQTGTGARNTEAFF. CDR3 bases: TGCGCCAGCAGCCAAACCGGGACAGGGGCGCGGAACACTGAAGCTTTCTTT.

As to this clone: Other DNA sequences from this sample encode an identical CDR3 as well. The chain combines TRBV10-3 with TRBJ1-5; 7 positions agree with TRBD1. This CDR3 region has 13 residues. V shed 6 bases and J 5 bases; nucleotides not matched to a gene: 4. Per germline, CDR1 ENHRY and CDR2 SYGVKD. The CDR3 is CAISDRADQPQHF. For the CDR3, the DNA is TGTGCCATCAGCGACAGGGCGGATCAGCCCCAGCATTTT.

This sequence joins TRBV5-6 and TRBJ2-7; no clear D. Germline V gene data show CDR1 as SGHDT and CDR2 as YYEEEE. V was cut by 5 bases and J by 3 bases, with 9 bases left in between. The length of the CDR3 is 12 residues. The CDR3: CASSLRVYEQYF. CDR3 sequence (DNA): TGTGCCAGCAGTCTACGGGTCTACGAGCAGTACTTC.

This chain connects TRBV5-1 to TRBJ1-1; D remains unclear. Germline CDR1 SGHRS, CDR2 YFSETQ. This CDR3 has 14 amino acids. The V and J ends lost 4 bases and 4 bases respectively, with 14 bases between them. The CDR3 protein is CASSRSGGPTEAFF. In nucleotides, the CDR3 is TGCGCCAGCAGCCGGTCCGGAGGTCCCACTGAAGCTTTCTTT.

This clone was detected only once. The chain carries TRBV30 and TRBJ1-4; TRBD1 aligns across 7 bases. CDR3 length equals 14 residues. In germline, CDR1 is GTSNPN, CDR2 SVGIG (reference sequence). Trimming at V came to 4 bases and at J to 5 bases, leaving 7 bases not matched to a gene. The CDR3 region is CAWTGGGWNEKLFF. Here the CDR3 DNA reads TGTGCCTGGACAGGGGGGGGATGGAATGAAAAACTGTTTTTT.